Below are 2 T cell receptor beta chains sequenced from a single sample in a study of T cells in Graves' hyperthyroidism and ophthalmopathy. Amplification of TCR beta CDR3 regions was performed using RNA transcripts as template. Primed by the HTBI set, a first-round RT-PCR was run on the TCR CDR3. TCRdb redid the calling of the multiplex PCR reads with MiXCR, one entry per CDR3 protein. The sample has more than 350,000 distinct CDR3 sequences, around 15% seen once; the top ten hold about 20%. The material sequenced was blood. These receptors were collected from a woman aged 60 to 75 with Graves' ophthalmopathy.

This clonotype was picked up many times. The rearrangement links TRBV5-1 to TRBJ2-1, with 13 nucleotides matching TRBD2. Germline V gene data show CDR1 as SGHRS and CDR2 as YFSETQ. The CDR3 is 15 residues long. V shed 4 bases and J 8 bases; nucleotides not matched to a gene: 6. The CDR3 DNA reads TGCGCCAGCAGCCTACGGACTAGCGGGAGCGATGAGCAGTTCTTC. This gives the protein CASSLRTSGSDEQFF.

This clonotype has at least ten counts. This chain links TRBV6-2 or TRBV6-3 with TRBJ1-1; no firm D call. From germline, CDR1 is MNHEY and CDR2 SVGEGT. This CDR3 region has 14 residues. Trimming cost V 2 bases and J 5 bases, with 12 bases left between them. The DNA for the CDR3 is TGTGCCAGCAGTTACGCTTATTGGACTACTGAAGCTTTCTTT. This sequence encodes CASSYAYWTTEAFF.